This T cell receptor (beta chain) was profiled in a study of cytomegalovirus exposure and HLA in healthy donors. Overall study context: An early data release held approximately 80 million unique TCRs from HLA-typed donors.

This CDR3 contains 13 residues. Looked up from germline, CDR1 is MDHEN and CDR2 is SYDVKM. Trimming left V 6 bases short and J 4 bases short, with 12 bases between. A single count supports this clone. Its antigen is unknown. Study findings and constraints: Reportedly, fewer N-insertions than the roughly 690-donor mean appeared in an Asian-associated ancestry cluster in a later analysis.

A multiplex PCR was run with 60 Vbeta primers and 13 Jbeta primers. The data were produced by immunoSEQ multiplex PCR, yet TCRdb's version contains in-frame clones alone and is incomplete. The table records 99,000 or so clones, around four fifths of them present only once. The sample comprised PBMCs. The gene calls are TRBV28 and TRBJ1-2, with D tentatively TRBD1 (5 bases). This TCR came from a female donor in good health and CMV-seropositive. CDR3 nucleotide sequence: TGTGCCAGCAGGGGGGGGGTTGGCTATGGCTACACCTTC. Its translation is CASRGGVGYGYTF.